What follows are 21 T cell receptor beta chains derived from one specimen sequenced in a study of response to subunit inactivated influenza vaccine. TCRdb analysed the RT-PCR reads with MiXCR anew, one entry per CDR3 protein. This sample has 450,000 to 700,000 distinct CDR3 sequences, with around 13% found just once. The sample here was PBMCs from blood, taken less than 13 days after vaccination. The origin of the receptors is a man in his fifties who received an inactivated influenza vaccine.

This clonotype was counted only a few times. This chain connects TRBV13 to TRBJ1-4, with D maybe TRBD1 (6 bases). V dropped 5 bases and J dropped 8 bases, with 15 bases sitting between them. The CDR3 sequence is 14 residues long. Per germline, CDR1 PRHDT and CDR2 FYEKMQ (reference sequence). CDR3 loop: CASSPQGIAEKLFF. The CDR3 DNA sequence: TGTGCCAGCAGCCCCCAGGGGATTGCGGAAAAACTGTTTTTT. Drawing the rest from reference TRBV13 and TRBJ1-4, the complete variable domain is AAGVIQSPRHLIKEKRETATLKCYPIPRHDTVYWYQQGPGQDPQFLISFYEKMQSDKGSIPDRFSAQQFSDYHSELNMSSLELGDSALYFCASSPQGIAEKLFFGSGTQLSVL.

A few counts support this clonotype. The rearrangement links TRBV6-6 to TRBJ2-7; D uncertain. Trimming shortened V by 8 bases and J by 3 bases, and 14 bases separated the two germline ends. In germline, CDR1 is MNHNY, CDR2 SVGAGI (reference sequence). The CDR3 covers 13 residues. The chain's CDR3 is CASSGQSHYEQYF. For the CDR3, the DNA is TGTGCCAGCTCCGGCCAGTCGCACTACGAGCAGTACTTC.

V and J are TRBV6-2 or TRBV6-3 and TRBJ2-5; 8 nucleotides agree with TRBD2. J gave up 5 bases and V 3 bases, and 11 bases lay outside the gene matches. This CDR3 contains 16 residues. CDR1 and CDR2 from the germline V gene are MNHEY and SVGEGT. CDR3 sequence (DNA): TGTGCCAGCAGTTATACGCCGTCGGGAGGGCGCGAGACCCAGTACTTC. Translating it yields CASSYTPSGGRETQYF.

The V gene is TRBV20-1, the J gene TRBJ2-7; 11 bases align to TRBD2. This CDR3 comprises 14 residues. CDR1 DFQATT and CDR2 SNEGSKA come from the germline V gene (reference sequence). V lost 3 bases, J lost 4 bases, and 5 bases stayed unmatched. CDR3 nucleotide sequence: TGCAGTGCTAGCCTGACTAGCGGGAATTACGAGCAGTACTTC. It is translated as CSASLTSGNYEQYF.

Many counts were recorded for this clonotype. The chain joins TRBV20-1 to TRBJ2-5; 9 bases map to TRBD2. Germline lookup yields CDR1 DFQATT and CDR2 SNEGSKA (reference sequence). V shed 0 bases and J 6 bases; nucleotides not matched to a gene: 14. This CDR3 has 17 amino acids. The CDR3 coding sequence is TGCAGTGCTAGAGATCAGCGGGGGGAGGGCCCCCGAAAGACCCAGTACTTC. This gives the protein CSARDQRGEGPRKTQYF.

The chain is built from TRBV5-1 and TRBJ2-3; D gene unclear. The CDR3 loop spans 13 amino acids. CDR1 is SGHRS and CDR2 is YFSETQ in the germline V gene. V lost 4 bases and J lost 6, with 12 bases in between. CDR3 sequence (DNA): TGCGCCAGCAGCACCAGCCCCACGGATACGCAGTATTTT. Protein: CASSTSPTDTQYF. Together with reference TRBV5-1 and TRBJ2-3, the CDR3 gives the full variable domain: KAGVTQTPRYLIKTRGQQVTLSCSPISGHRSVSWYQQTPGQGLQFLFEYFSETQRNKGNFPGRFSGRQFSNSRSEMNVSTLELGDSALYLCASSTSPTDTQYFGPGTRLTVL.

The CDR3 region is CASSSSGQGWEEQYF. The DNA for the CDR3 is TGTGCCAGCAGTTCCTCGGGACAGGGATGGGAAGAGCAGTACTTC. J is TRBJ2-7 and V is TRBV28; TRBD1 agrees at 9 bases. Germline CDR1 is MDHEN and CDR2 is SYDVKM. This CDR3 has 15 residues. The V gene end was trimmed by 4 bases and the J gene end by 7 bases; junction bases not matched to a gene: 11.

The CDR3 reads CSATLAGEDSTDTQYF. The CDR3 DNA sequence: TGCAGTGCTACTTTAGCGGGAGAAGATAGCACAGATACGCAGTATTTT. V gene TRBV20-1 combines with J gene TRBJ2-3; the match to TRBD2 covers 9 bases. The CDR3 length is 16 residues. The ends lost 4 bases at V and 0 bases at J; junction bases unmatched: 8. Germline V gene lookup returns CDR1 DFQATT and CDR2 SNEGSKA (reference sequence).

The rearrangement links TRBV3-1 to TRBJ2-1; 13 positions agree with TRBD2. The germline V gene encodes CDR1 LGHDT and CDR2 YNNKEL (reference sequence). The CDR3 totals 17 residues. Trimming took 3 bases from V and 6 from J; bases not matched to a gene: 8. CDR3 sequence reads: CASSQLPGLAGPNEQFF. CDR3 DNA sequence: TGTGCCAGCAGCCAGCTACCGGGACTAGCGGGACCCAATGAGCAGTTCTTC.

On this clonotype itself: Germline and junction disagree at one end, which may indicate a read error. V usage is TRBV7-2 and J usage is TRBJ1-3; tentatively, D is TRBD1 (5 bases). CDR1 SGHTA and CDR2 FQGNSA come from the germline V gene. The CDR3 totals 17 residues. The CDR3 protein is CASSLAVLGDSGNTIYF. CDR3 bases: TGTGCCAGCAGTTTAGCCGTACTGGGGGACTCTGGAAACACCATATATTTT.

The chain has TRBV18 and TRBJ2-7; the D gene is possibly TRBD2 (6 bases). Germline loops: CDR1 KGHSH, CDR2 LQKENI. The ends were cut back, 3 bases at V and 5 bases at J, with 14 bases in the middle. The CDR3 contains 14 residues. The CDR3 nucleotides are TGTGCCAGCTCACCCAACACAGGAGGGGACGAGCAGTACTTC. Its protein product is CASSPNTGGDEQYF.

In its sample, this clonotype was seen a few times. The rearrangement joins TRBV3-1 to TRBJ1-4; D is possibly TRBD1 (5 bases). The CDR3 extends over 14 amino acids. Trimming pared 3 bases from V and 4 bases from J, leaving 9 bases between. In germline, CDR1 is LGHDT, CDR2 YNNKEL (reference sequence). The CDR3 loop is CASSQLGDNEKLFF. CDR3 sequence (DNA): TGTGCCAGCAGCCAGTTGGGGGATAATGAAAAACTGTTTTTT.

This clonotype was found a few times. The chain uses TRBV6-4 and TRBJ2-3; D perhaps matches TRBD2 (5 bases). The CDR3 is made up of 17 amino acids. Germline V lookup: CDR1 MRHNA, CDR2 SNTAGT. Trimming took 2 bases from V and 1 from J, leaving 16 bases between them. This CDR3 is CASSDTSGVDGTDTQYF. CDR3 bases: TGTGCCAGCAGTGACACTAGTGGGGTTGATGGCACAGATACGCAGTATTTT.

This clonotype occurred once. CDR3 sequence: CASSLWFSGGAGETQYF. Here the CDR3 DNA reads TGTGCCAGCAGCTTATGGTTTAGCGGGGGGGCTGGGGAGACCCAGTACTTC. This chain links TRBV11-2 with TRBJ2-5; 11 nucleotides agree with TRBD2. Germline V gene data show CDR1 as SGHAT and CDR2 as FQNNGV. CDR3 length equals 17 residues. J lost 5 bases, V lost 2 bases, and 10 bases had no gene match.

This clonotype has only one observation. The V and J genes are TRBV19 and TRBJ2-2; TRBD2 might be the D (6 bases). The length of the CDR3 is 15 residues. Germline CDR1 and CDR2: LNHDA and SQIVND (reference sequence). Trimming stripped 1 base from V and 3 bases from J, with 9 bases between. The CDR3 loop reads CASSIVWDYTGELFF. The DNA for the CDR3 is TGTGCCAGTAGTATAGTTTGGGACTACACCGGGGAGCTGTTTTTT.

The chain joins TRBV24-1 to TRBJ2-1, with D uncertain. CDR1 is KGHDR, CDR2 SFDVKD, per germline. The CDR3 spans 16 residues. V lost 0 bases and J 2 bases, leaving 10 bases between the germline ends. The CDR3 DNA reads TGTGCCACCAGTGATTTGGAACCAGGTACCTACAATGAGCAGTTCTTC. Encoded protein: CATSDLEPGTYNEQFF.

This clonotype was observed a few times. V and J are TRBV3-1 and TRBJ2-1, with unresolved D. V lost 1 base to trimming and J lost 15 bases, with 16 bases between them. This CDR3 is 13 amino acids long. Germline CDR1 LGHDT, CDR2 YNNKEL (reference sequence). CDR3 in amino acids: CASSQGSGGYRFF. Written as DNA, the CDR3 is TGTGCCAGCAGCCAAGGATCAGGCGGCTATCGGTTCTTC.

This clonotype was counted only a few times. V is TRBV20-1 and J is TRBJ1-1, with D possibly matching TRBD1 (6 bases). The CDR3 consists of 15 residues. V lost 2 bases and J 6 bases, leaving 19 bases between the germline ends. Germline V lookup: CDR1 DFQATT, CDR2 SNEGSKA (reference sequence). The CDR3 DNA follows: TGCAGTGCTAGACCACCACAGGGACACCGGTCTGAAGCTTTCTTT. Translating gives CSARPPQGHRSEAFF.

The chain employs TRBV11-2 and TRBJ2-7, with D possibly being TRBD2 (7 bases). Germline V gives CDR1 SGHAT, CDR2 FQNNGV. CDR3 length: 14 residues. Trimming shortened V by 5 bases and J by 2 bases, and 13 bases separated the two germline ends. CDR3 DNA: TGTGCCAGCAGCGGGCGAGGGGGGGCCTACGAGCAGTACTTC. Protein sequence: CASSGRGGAYEQYF.

This chain links TRBV7-9 with TRBJ1-1; unclear D gene. The CDR3 sequence is 13 residues long. V dropped 4 bases and J dropped 11 bases, with 17 bases sitting between them. Germline values: CDR1 SEHNR, CDR2 FQNEAQ (reference sequence). CDR3 DNA: TGTGCCAGCAGCTCCCTGGAGAGATCGGAGGCTTTCTTT. Amino acid sequence: CASSSLERSEAFF. The whole variable domain, remainder taken from reference TRBV7-9 and TRBJ1-1, is DTGVSQNPRHKITKRGQNVTFRCDPISEHNRLYWYRQTLGQGPEFLTYFQNEAQLEKSRLLSDRFSAERPKGSFSTLEIQRTEQGDSAMYLCASSSLERSEAFFGQGTRLTVV.

This rearrangement joins TRBV19 to TRBJ2-7, with D possibly TRBD2 on 6 matching bases. The CDR3 has 13 residues. Germline V CDR1 and CDR2: LNHDA, SQIVND (reference sequence). V lost 6 bases, J lost 1 base, and 10 bases lay in between. Here the CDR3 DNA reads TGTGCCAGTAGGCATAGCGGTTCCTACGAGCAGTACTTC. Translated: CASRHSGSYEQYF.